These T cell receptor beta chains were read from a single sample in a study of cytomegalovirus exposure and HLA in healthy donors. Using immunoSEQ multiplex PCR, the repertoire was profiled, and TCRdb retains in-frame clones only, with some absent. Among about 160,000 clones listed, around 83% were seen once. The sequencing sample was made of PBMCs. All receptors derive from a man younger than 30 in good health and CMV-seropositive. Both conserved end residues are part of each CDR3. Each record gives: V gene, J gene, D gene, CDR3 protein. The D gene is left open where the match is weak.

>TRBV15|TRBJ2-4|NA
CATSRDVGQKNIQYF
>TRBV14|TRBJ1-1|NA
CASSLTRGTEAFF
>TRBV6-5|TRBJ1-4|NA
CASSYSGTREKLFF
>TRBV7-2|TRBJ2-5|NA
CASSLNGIQETQYF
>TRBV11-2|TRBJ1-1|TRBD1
CASSFGGQGEENTEAFF
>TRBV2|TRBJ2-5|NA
CASSDRAGETQYF
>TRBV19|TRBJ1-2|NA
CASTHGEVNGYTF
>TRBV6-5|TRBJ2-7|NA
CASSYRGTEYNEQYF
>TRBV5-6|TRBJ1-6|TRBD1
CASSFDRESPLHF
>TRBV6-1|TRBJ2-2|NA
CASSEAEGNTGELFF
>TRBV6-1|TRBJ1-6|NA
CASSGEPGGGSPLHF
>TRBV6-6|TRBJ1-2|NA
CASSYRPGVAYGYTF
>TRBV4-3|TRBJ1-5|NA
CASSQDYAGPSQPQHF
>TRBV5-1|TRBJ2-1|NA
CASSLGVGGPAVDEQFF
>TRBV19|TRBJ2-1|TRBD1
CASSRTGYNEQFF
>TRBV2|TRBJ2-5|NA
CASSERGAETQYF
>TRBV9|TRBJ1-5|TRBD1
CASSVGTGPSGPQHF
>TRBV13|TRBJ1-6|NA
CASSLGGAEYNSPLHF
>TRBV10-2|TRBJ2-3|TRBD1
CASRTGYYADTQYF
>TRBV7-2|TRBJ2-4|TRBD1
CASSLVGQGADRNIQYF